Detailed here is one T cell receptor beta chain. The antigen is unknown. TCRdb's copy holds only in-frame clones and misses some; the assay was immunoSEQ multiplex PCR. The sample contains 13,000 or so clones, approximately 80% of which appear only once. CDR3 length: 13 amino acids. The germline gives CDR1 SNHLY, CDR2 FYNNEI. The ends were cut back, 5 bases at V and 3 bases at J, with 10 bases in the middle. The record originates from a study of PD-1 blockade in classical Hodgkin lymphoma. Regarding the study as a whole: The study reported lower baseline TCR diversity in newly diagnosed patients than in healthy donors. Patients with an early start, nivolumab under 1 year after ASCT, were excluded. CD4+ but not CD8+ TCR diversity rose significantly by C4D1.

Time point described: cycle 4 day 1 (C4D1), after five to seven weeks of nivolumab. Following autologous stem cell transplantation, relapse occurred in every patient, and exposure to brentuximab vedotin varied. Classification of best responses gave complete response, partial response or progressive disease. The starting material was peripheral blood mononuclear cells (PBMCs), obtained before the fourth cycle of nivolumab. The clonotype was recovered from a human donor with classical Hodgkin lymphoma. The chain links TRBV2 to TRBJ1-1; D unclear. CDR3 nucleotide sequence: TGTGCCAGCAGTCGGTCAGTTGACACTGAAGCTTTCTTT. Amino acids: CASSRSVDTEAFF.